This T cell receptor (beta chain) emerged from a study of blood T cell repertoires in COVID-19. This CDR3 is built from 15 residues. Trimming cost V 9 bases and J 4 bases, with 18 bases left between them. Germline V lookup: CDR1 MNHEY, CDR2 SMNVEV (reference sequence). TCRdb keeps only in-frame clones here, not all; method: immunoSEQ multiplex PCR. Counted here are about 180,000 clones, roughly 89% occurring once; the ten biggest clones make up approximately 12%. The material sequenced was peripheral blood. This chain uses TRBV27 with TRBJ2-2, with D tentatively TRBD2 (6 bases). The sequence derives from a woman aged 70-85 years with COVID-19, enrolled during active disease. CDR3 coding DNA: TGTGCCAGTAGGCCGATGGGGGGAATCACCGGGGAGCTGTTTTTT. Its translation: CASRPMGGITGELFF.